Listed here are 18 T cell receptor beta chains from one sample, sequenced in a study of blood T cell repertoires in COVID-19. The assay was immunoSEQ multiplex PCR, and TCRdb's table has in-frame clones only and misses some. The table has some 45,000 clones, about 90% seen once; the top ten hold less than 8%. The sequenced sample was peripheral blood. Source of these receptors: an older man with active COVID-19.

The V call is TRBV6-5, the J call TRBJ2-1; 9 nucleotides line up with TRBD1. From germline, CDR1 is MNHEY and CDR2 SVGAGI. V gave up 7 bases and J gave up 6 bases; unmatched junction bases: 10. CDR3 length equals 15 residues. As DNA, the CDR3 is TGTGCCAGCAAAGTTCCGGGACAGGGTACCAATGAGCAGTTCTTC. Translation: CASKVPGQGTNEQFF.

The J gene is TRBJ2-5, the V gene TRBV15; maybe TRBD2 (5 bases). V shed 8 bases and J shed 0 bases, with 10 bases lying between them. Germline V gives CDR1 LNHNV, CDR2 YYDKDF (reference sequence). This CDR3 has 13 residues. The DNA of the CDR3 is TGTGCCACCCGCCCGGGGTACCAAGAGACCCAGTACTTC. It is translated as CATRPGYQETQYF.

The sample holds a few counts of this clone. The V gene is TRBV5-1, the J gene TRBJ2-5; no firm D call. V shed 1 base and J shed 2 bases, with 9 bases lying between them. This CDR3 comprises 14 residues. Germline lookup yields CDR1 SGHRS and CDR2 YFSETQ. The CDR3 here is CASSLLTAQETQYF. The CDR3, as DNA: TGCGCCAGCAGCTTGTTAACAGCTCAAGAGACCCAGTACTTC.

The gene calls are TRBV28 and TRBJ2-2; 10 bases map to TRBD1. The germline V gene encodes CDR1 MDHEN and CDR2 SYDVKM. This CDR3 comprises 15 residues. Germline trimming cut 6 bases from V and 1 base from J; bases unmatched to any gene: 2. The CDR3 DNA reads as TGTGCCAGCAGGGGACAGGGGCAGAACACCGGGGAGCTGTTTTTT. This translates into CASRGQGQNTGELFF.

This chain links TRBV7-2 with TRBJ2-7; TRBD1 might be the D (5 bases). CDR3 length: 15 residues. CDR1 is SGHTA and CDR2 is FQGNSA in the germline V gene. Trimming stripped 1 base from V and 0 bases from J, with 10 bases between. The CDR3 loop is CASSLEDTDSYEQYF. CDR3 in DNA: TGTGCCAGCAGCTTAGAGGACACAGACTCCTACGAGCAGTACTTC.

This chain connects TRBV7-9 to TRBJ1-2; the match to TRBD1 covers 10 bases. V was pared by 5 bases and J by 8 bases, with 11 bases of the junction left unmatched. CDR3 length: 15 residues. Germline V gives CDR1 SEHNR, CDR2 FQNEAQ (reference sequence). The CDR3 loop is CASSPLRDRGAGYTF. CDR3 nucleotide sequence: TGTGCCAGCAGCCCCCTCAGGGACAGGGGTGCCGGCTACACCTTC.

Here the CDR3 DNA reads TGTGCCTGGAGTGTATGGGGGACAGCGAACACTGAAGCTTTCTTT. Translated, it gives CAWSVWGTANTEAFF. The chain uses TRBV30 and TRBJ1-1; TRBD1 matches at 7 bases. Germline CDR1 GTSNPN, CDR2 SVGIG (reference sequence). The V segment lost 0 bases and the J segment 1 base; nucleotides outside the gene matches: 5. The CDR3 has 15 amino acids.

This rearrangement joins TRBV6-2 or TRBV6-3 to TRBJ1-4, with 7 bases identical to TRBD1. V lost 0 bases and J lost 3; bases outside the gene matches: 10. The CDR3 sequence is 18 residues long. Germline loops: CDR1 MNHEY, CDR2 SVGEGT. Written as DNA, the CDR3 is TGTGCCAGCAGTTACTCCGGGACAGACCAAGAACCTAATGAAAAACTGTTTTTT. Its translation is CASSYSGTDQEPNEKLFF.

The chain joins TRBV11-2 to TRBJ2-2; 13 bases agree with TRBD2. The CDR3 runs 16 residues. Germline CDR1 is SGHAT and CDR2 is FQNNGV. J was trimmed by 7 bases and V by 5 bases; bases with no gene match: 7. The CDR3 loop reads CASSPTSGGHGGELFF. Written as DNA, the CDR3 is TGTGCCAGCAGCCCGACTAGCGGGGGGCATGGCGGGGAGCTGTTTTTT.

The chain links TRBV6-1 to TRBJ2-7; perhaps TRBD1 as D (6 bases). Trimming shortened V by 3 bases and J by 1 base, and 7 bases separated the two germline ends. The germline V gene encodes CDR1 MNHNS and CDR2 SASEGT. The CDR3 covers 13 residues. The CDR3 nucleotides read TGTGCCAGCAGTGACACAGGGTCCTACGAGCAGTACTTC. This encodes CASSDTGSYEQYF.

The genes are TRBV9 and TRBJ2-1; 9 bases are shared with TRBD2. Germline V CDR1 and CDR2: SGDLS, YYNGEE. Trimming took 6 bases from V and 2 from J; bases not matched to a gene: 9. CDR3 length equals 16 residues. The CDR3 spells CASTQSGGPAYNEQFF. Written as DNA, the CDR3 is TGTGCCAGCACCCAAAGCGGGGGGCCGGCCTACAATGAGCAGTTCTTC.

CDR3 protein: CASDVGGATGYGYTF. The CDR3 nucleotides are TGTGCCAGCGACGTGGGAGGCGCGACTGGATATGGCTACACCTTC. The chain uses TRBV6-5 and TRBJ1-2; D is undetermined. The CDR3 covers 15 residues. CDR1 is MNHEY, CDR2 SVGAGI, per germline. V was cut by 8 bases and J by 5 bases, with 21 bases left in between.

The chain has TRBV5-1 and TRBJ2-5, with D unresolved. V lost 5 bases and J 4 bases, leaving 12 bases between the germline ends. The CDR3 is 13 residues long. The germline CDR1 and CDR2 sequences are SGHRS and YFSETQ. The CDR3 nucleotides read TGCGCCAGCAGTTGGGTTCCGGGAGAGACCCAGTACTTC. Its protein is CASSWVPGETQYF. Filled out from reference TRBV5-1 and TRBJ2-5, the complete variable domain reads KAGVTQTPRYLIKTRGQQVTLSCSPISGHRSVSWYQQTPGQGLQFLFEYFSETQRNKGNFPGRFSGRQFSNSRSEMNVSTLELGDSALYLCASSWVPGETQYFGPGTRLLVL.

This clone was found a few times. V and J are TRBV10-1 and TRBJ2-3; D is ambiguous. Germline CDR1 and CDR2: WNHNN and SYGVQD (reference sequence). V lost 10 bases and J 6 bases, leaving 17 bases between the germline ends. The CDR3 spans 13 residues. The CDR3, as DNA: TGCGCCACCGAGGATCCACCCGGGGATACGCAGTATTTT. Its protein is CATEDPPGDTQYF.

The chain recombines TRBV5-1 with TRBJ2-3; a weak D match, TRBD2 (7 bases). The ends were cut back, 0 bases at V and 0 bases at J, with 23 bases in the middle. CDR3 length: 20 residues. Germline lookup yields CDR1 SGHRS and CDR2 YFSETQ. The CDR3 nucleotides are TGCGCCAGCAGCTTGGTGGATGGGGCCCGGGGGGCCCCTAGCACAGATACGCAGTATTTT. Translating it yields CASSLVDGARGAPSTDTQYF.

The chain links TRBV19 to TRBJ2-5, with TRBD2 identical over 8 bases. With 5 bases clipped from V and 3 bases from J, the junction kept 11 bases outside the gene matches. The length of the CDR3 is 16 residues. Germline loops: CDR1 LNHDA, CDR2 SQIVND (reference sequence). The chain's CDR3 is CASSVRGGRKEETQYF. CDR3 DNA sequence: TGTGCCAGTAGTGTTCGCGGGGGGCGAAAGGAAGAGACCCAGTACTTC.

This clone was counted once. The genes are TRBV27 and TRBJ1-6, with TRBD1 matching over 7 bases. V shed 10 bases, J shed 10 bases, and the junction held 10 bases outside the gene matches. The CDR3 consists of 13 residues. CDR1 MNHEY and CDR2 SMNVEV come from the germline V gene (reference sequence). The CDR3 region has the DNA TGTGCCACAAAAACAGGGGCGGAATCACCCCTCCACTTT. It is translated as CATKTGAESPLHF.

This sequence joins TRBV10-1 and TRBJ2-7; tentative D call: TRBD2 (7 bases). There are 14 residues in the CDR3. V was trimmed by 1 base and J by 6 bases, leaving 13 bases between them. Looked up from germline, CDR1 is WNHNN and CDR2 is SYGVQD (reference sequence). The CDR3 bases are TGCGCCAGCAGTGAGTTTCCGGGGGGCCTCGAGCAGTACTTC. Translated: CASSEFPGGLEQYF.